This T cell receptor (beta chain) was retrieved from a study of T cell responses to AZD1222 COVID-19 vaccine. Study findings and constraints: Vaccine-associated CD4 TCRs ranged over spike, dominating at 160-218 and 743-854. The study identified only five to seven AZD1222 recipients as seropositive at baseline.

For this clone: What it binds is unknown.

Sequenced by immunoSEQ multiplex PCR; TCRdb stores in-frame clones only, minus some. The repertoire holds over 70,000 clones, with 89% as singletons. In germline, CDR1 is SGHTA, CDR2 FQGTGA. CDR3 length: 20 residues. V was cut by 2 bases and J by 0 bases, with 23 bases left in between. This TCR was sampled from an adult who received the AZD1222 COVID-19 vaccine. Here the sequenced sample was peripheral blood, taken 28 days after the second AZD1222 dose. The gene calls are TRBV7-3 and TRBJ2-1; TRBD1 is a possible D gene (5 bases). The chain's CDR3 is CASSLGYRPRPPSSYNEQFF. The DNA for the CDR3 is TGTGCCAGCAGCTTAGGGTACAGGCCTAGGCCTCCTAGCTCCTACAATGAGCAGTTCTTC.